The 7 T cell receptor beta chains below were found in one sample sequenced in a study of T cells after yellow fever vaccination. TCRdb passed the 5' RACE reads through MiXCR, listing each CDR3 protein once. In the table there are over 250,000 distinct CDR3 sequences, about 5.2% of which are singletons. This sample comprised CD4+ T cells sorted from PBMCs, obtained on the day of the yellow fever booster vaccination. The receptors originated from a man aged 18 to 29 who received the YFV17D yellow fever vaccine.

This clonotype was observed a handful of times. V gene TRBV6-5 combines with J gene TRBJ2-5; 7 positions match TRBD1. From germline, CDR1 is MNHEY and CDR2 SVGAGI. The length of the CDR3 is 16 residues. V lost 2 bases and J lost 2; bases outside the gene matches: 8. CDR3 loop: CASSYTGDRDQETQYF. CDR3 nucleotide sequence: TGTGCCAGCAGTTACACGGGCGACAGGGATCAAGAGACCCAGTACTTC.

This clonotype was picked up a small number of times. The V call is TRBV7-2, the J call TRBJ2-1, with D possibly TRBD1 on 6 matching bases. V shed 1 base and J shed 6 bases, with 13 bases lying between them. Per the germline V gene, CDR1 is SGHTA and CDR2 is FQGNSA. The CDR3 runs to 15 residues. The CDR3 coding sequence is TGTGCCAGCAGCTTAGGGTGGGACATTTCCAATGAGCAGTTCTTC. Amino acids: CASSLGWDISNEQFF.

On this clonotype: This may be a read error, as it is one base from a much larger clone. This sequence joins TRBV7-9 and TRBJ1-1, with TRBD1 matching 11 bases. The CDR3 is 13 amino acids. Per the germline V gene, CDR1 is SEHNR and CDR2 is FQNEAQ (reference sequence). The CDR3 DNA sequence: TGTGCCAGCAGCCGGACAGGGGGCCATGAAGCTTCCTTT. Translating gives CASSRTGGHEASF.

This clonotype has ten or more counts. This chain joins TRBV6-5 and TRBJ2-7; D might be TRBD1 (5 bases). The CDR3 length is 16 residues. Per germline, CDR1 MNHEY and CDR2 SVGAGI. V was clipped by 6 bases and J by 6 bases, with 24 bases between them. This CDR3 reads CASSPVSGRVVLEQYF. CDR3 nucleotide sequence: TGTGCCAGCAGCCCAGTATCCGGCAGGGTTGTTCTCGAGCAGTACTTC.

This clonotype was seen only a few times. The V gene is TRBV5-1, the J gene TRBJ1-2; no definite D call. This CDR3 contains 15 residues. The V end was cut by 0 bases, the J end by 6 bases, with 15 bases between. Looked up from germline, CDR1 is SGHRS and CDR2 is YFSETQ. The CDR3 DNA follows: TGCGCCAGCAGCTTGGCCGGCTACCGTGGGGATGGCTACACCTTC. The encoded protein is CASSLAGYRGDGYTF. Complete variable domain (other parts from reference TRBV5-1 and TRBJ1-2): KAGVTQTPRYLIKTRGQQVTLSCSPISGHRSVSWYQQTPGQGLQFLFEYFSETQRNKGNFPGRFSGRQFSNSRSEMNVSTLELGDSALYLCASSLAGYRGDGYTFGSGTRLTVV.

The rearrangement joins TRBV4-1 to TRBJ1-4; perhaps TRBD1 as D (5 bases). Germline values: CDR1 MGHRA, CDR2 YSYEKL. This CDR3 is built from 13 residues. The V end lost 1 base, the J end lost 8 bases, and 8 bases lay between the germline ends. As DNA, the CDR3 is TGCGCCAGCAGCCAAGCCGGGGACGAAAAACTGTTTTTT. Translation gives CASSQAGDEKLFF.

This clonotype was picked up many times. The rearrangement joins TRBV5-5 to TRBJ1-1; weak D call: TRBD1 (5 bases). Germline V lookup: CDR1 SGHKS, CDR2 YYEKEE (reference sequence). This CDR3 is built from 15 residues. The ends were cut back, 4 bases at V and 2 bases at J, with 15 bases in the middle. This CDR3 is CASSRPTVPNTEAFF. In DNA, the CDR3 is TGTGCCAGCAGCCGGCCGACAGTCCCTAACACTGAAGCTTTCTTT.